The 4 T cell receptor beta chains below were found in one sample sequenced in a study of T-cell reconstitution after alpha-beta-depleted transplantation in children. Unique molecular identifiers featured in how the TCRbeta library was prepared. TCRdb independently ran MiXCR on the PCR reads; one entry per CDR3 protein. Among about 130,000 distinct CDR3 sequences listed, 9.5% to 10% were seen once. Material: PBMCs, mostly from graft donor cells, obtained 180 days after TCRalphabeta/CD19-depleted stem cell transplant. The source of these receptors is a girl less than two years old who had a stem cell transplant for combined immunodeficiency, so the T cells may come from the graft donor.

This clonotype was recorded a few times. The DNA for the CDR3 is TGTGCCAGCAGCTTAGACGATGAGCGCGAGCAGTACTTC. This sequence encodes CASSLDDEREQYF. The gene calls are TRBV7-2 and TRBJ2-7, with D unresolved. V was pared by 1 base and J by 6 bases, with 10 bases between. This CDR3 is built from 13 residues. Germline V lookup: CDR1 SGHTA, CDR2 FQGNSA. Together with reference TRBV7-2 and TRBJ2-7, the CDR3 gives the full variable domain: GAGVSQSPSNKVTEKGKDVELRCDPISGHTALYWYRQSLGQGLEFLIYFQGNSAPDKSGLPSDRFSAERTGGSVSTLTIQRTQQEDSAVYLCASSLDDEREQYFGPGTRLTVT.

The V call is TRBV5-1, the J call TRBJ2-1, with D perhaps TRBD1 (6 bases). Per the germline V gene, CDR1 is SGHRS and CDR2 is YFSETQ. Trimming removed 6 bases from V and 6 bases from J, with 16 bases in between. CDR3 length equals 14 residues. CDR3 sequence (DNA): TGCGCCAGCACAGACAGGACTGGAATCAATGAGCAGTTCTTC. As protein: CASTDRTGINEQFF.

The chain is built from TRBV7-2 and TRBJ1-3; D ambiguous. The CDR3 totals 14 residues. The germline CDR1 and CDR2 sequences are SGHTA and FQGNSA. The ends were cut back, 1 base at V and 5 bases at J, with 9 bases in the middle. CDR3 coding DNA: TGTGCCAGCAGCTTAGTGGCTCCCAGAAACACCATATATTTT. This codes for CASSLVAPRNTIYF.

This clonotype was seen a handful of times. The genes are TRBV4-3 and TRBJ1-2; no clear D gene. The germline V gene has CDR1 LGHNA and CDR2 YSLEER. V was trimmed by 3 bases and J by 8 bases, leaving 13 bases between them. This CDR3 spans 13 amino acids. CDR3 DNA sequence: TGCGCCAGCAGCCAGGCAGAAGGCCGGGGCTACACCTTC. Its translation is CASSQAEGRGYTF.